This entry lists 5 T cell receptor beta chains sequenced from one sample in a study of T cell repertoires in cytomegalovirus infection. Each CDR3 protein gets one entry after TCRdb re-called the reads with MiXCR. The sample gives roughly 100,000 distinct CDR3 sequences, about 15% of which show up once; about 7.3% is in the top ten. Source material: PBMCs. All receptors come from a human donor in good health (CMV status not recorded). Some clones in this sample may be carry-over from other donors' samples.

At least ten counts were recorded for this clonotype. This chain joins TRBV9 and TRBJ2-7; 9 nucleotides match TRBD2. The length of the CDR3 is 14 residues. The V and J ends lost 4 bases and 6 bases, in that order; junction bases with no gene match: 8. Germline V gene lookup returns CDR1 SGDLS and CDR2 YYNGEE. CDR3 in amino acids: CASSTGTSWPEQYF. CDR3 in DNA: TGTGCCAGCAGCACCGGGACTAGCTGGCCCGAGCAGTACTTC.

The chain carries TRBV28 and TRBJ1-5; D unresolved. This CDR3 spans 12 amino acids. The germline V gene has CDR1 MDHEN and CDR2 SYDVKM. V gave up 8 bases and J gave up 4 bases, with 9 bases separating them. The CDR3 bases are TGTGCCAGCCTACCCAATAATCAGCCCCAGCATTTT. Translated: CASLPNNQPQHF.

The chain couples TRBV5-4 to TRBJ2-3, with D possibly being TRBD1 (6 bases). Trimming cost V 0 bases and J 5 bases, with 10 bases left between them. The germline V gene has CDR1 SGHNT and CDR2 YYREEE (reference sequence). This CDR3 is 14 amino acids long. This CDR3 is CASSLGSGEDTQYF. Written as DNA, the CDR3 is TGTGCCAGCAGCTTGGGATCAGGGGAAGATACGCAGTATTTT.

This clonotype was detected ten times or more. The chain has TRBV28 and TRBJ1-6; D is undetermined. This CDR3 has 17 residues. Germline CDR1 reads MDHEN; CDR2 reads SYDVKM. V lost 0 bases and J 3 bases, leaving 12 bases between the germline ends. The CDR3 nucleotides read TGTGCCAGCAGTTTATGGAGTGAATCCCACTATAATTCACCCCTCCACTTT. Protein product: CASSLWSESHYNSPLHF.

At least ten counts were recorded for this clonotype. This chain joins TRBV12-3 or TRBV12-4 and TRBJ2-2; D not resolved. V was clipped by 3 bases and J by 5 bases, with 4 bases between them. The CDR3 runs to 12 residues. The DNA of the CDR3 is TGTGCCAGCAGTTTCACAACCGGGGAGCTGTTTTTT. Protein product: CASSFTTGELFF.